The clone carrying this TCR beta chain was detected only once. Germline trimming cut 4 bases from V and 0 bases from J; bases unmatched to any gene: 9. The germline gives CDR1 SGHRS, CDR2 YFSETQ. This CDR3 has 17 residues. This table comes from immunoSEQ multiplex PCR, and its TCRdb copy is limited to in-frame clones, with some not included. The table has under 150,000 clones, roughly 81% seen once. These data originate in a study of blood T cell repertoires in COVID-19. Looking at the study overall: Nucleic acid was either cDNA or gDNA, and it came from T cells, B-cell-depleted T cells, or PBMCs.

The sample taken for sequencing was peripheral blood. The TCR sequence derives from a human donor in a cohort sampled during active COVID-19. The rearrangement links TRBV5-1 to TRBJ2-2, with 7 bases that match TRBD2. The CDR3 protein is CASSTPFRGANTGELFF. Here the CDR3 DNA reads TGCGCCAGCAGCACACCATTCCGGGGGGCGAACACCGGGGAGCTGTTTTTT.